This T cell receptor beta chain was captured by sequencing in a study of CD4 T cells in relation to SARS-CoV-2 and coronaviruses. Findings and limits, study-wide: Samples before the pandemic and after infection were not matched within any donor.

The unexposed donors gave CD4+ T cells in 2011-2018, prior to COVID-19. Germline loops: CDR1 MDHEN, CDR2 SYDVKM. The length of the CDR3 is 14 residues. Method: immunoSEQ multiplex PCR; TCRdb's copy keeps in-frame clones and lacks some. The data contain some 65,000 clones, over 70% of them singletons. Concerning this clone: Antigen unknown.

The chain is built from TRBV28 and TRBJ2-7; D is possibly TRBD2 (6 bases). Sequencing was done on a sample of memory CD4+ T cells from PBMCs. This clonotype originated in a human donor in good health. Written as DNA, the CDR3 is TGTGCTAGCGGCAAGGGGACCTTACCCTACGAGCAGTACTTC. Encoded protein: CASGKGTLPYEQYF. The full variable domain, its missing parts supplied by reference TRBV28 and TRBJ2-7, is DVKVTQSSRYLVKRTGEKVFLECVQDMDHENMFWYRQDPGLGLRLIYFSYDVKMKEKGDIPEGYSVSREKKERFSLILESASTNQTSMYLCASGKGTLPYEQYFGPGTRLTVT.